Listed below are T cell receptor beta chains from one sample, sequenced in a study of breast tumors, draining lymph nodes, adjacent tissues. TCRdb passed the multiplex PCR reads through MiXCR, listing each CDR3 protein once. Among 250,000 or so distinct CDR3 sequences listed, 30% to 35% were seen once. Source material: axillary lymph node tissue. Receptor source: a female donor with breast cancer. Some clones in this sample may be carry-over from other donors' samples. Both conserved end residues are part of each CDR3. D genes are given only for firm matches. The size entry is marked missing in some rows and otherwise reads once, few, many or a size class.

CDR3	DNA	V	J	size	D
CASSHSTSGVPNDEQFF	TGTGCCAGCAGTCACTCGACTAGCGGGGTCCCTAACGATGAGCAGTTCTTC	TRBV6-6	TRBJ2-1	.	TRBD2
CSVVSGPGDTQYF	TGCAGCGTTGTGAGCGGGCCAGGGGATACGCAGTATTTT	TRBV29-1	TRBJ2-3	many	.
CASSLVALAGGGYEQYF	TGCGCCAGCAGCTTGGTGGCACTAGCGGGAGGTGGTTACGAGCAGTACTTC	TRBV5-1	TRBJ2-7	many	TRBD2
CAIKLGGGRNQETQYF	TGTGCCATCAAGCTGGGCGGGGGGCGGAACCAAGAGACCCAGTACTTC	TRBV6-5	TRBJ2-5	.	TRBD2
CASSLLAGEQFF	TGTGCCAGCAGCTTACTAGCTGGTGAGCAGTTCTTC	TRBV7-9	TRBJ2-1	many	.
CASGTSTGELFF	TGTGCCAGCGGGACAAGCACCGGGGAGCTGTTTTTT	TRBV28	TRBJ2-2	.	.
CASSATSGSKSEQYF	TGTGCCAGCAGCGCCACTAGCGGGAGTAAGTCCGAGCAGTACTTC	TRBV7-9	TRBJ2-7	many	TRBD2
CASSLPTQAGGRYTGELFF	TGTGCCAGCAGCTTACCCACACAAGCGGGAGGGCGGTACACCGGGGAGCTGTTTTTT	TRBV5-4	TRBJ2-2	.	TRBD2
CASSRISGANVLTF	TGTGCCAGCAGCCGAATATCTGGGGCCAACGTCCTGACTTTC	TRBV7-9	TRBJ2-6	many	.
CASSPGPGSSYNEQFF	TGTGCCAGTAGCCCCGGCCCAGGTAGCTCCTACAATGAGCAGTTCTTC	TRBV19	TRBJ2-1	many	.
CSARGGDRSTDTQYF	TGCAGTGCTAGAGGAGGGGACAGGTCCACAGATACGCAGTATTTT	TRBV20-1	TRBJ2-3	many	TRBD1
CASGTAGGETQYF	TGTGCCAGTGGGACAGCCGGTGGTGAGACCCAGTACTTC	TRBV9	TRBJ2-5	many	TRBD1
CASSISSGRNEQFF	TGTGCCAGTAGTATCTCATCCGGGAGGAACGAGCAGTTCTTC	TRBV19	TRBJ2-1	many	TRBD2
CSASRGDSHTQYF	TGCAGTGCTAGTAGGGGGGATAGCCATACGCAGTATTTT	TRBV20-1	TRBJ2-3	many	.
CASSPIDGTYEQYF	TGTGCCAGCAGCCCAATCGACGGAACCTACGAGCAGTACTTC	TRBV7-9	TRBJ2-7	many	.
CATSPGTSGSREQFF	TGTGCCACCAGCCCTGGGACTAGCGGGTCAAGAGAGCAGTTCTTC	TRBV15	TRBJ2-1	.	TRBD2
CASSLGSEETQYF	TGTGCCAGCAGTTTAGGGTCGGAAGAGACCCAGTACTTC	TRBV28	TRBJ2-5	few	.
CASGFSGANVLTF	TGCGCCAGCGGTTTCTCTGGGGCCAACGTCCTGACTTTC	TRBV5-1	TRBJ2-6	many	.
CASSERGEPQHF	TGTGCCAGCAGTGAAAGGGGTGAGCCCCAGCATTTT	TRBV28	TRBJ1-5	.	.
CASSQSRVEQYF	TGTGCCAGCAGCCAGTCCAGGGTTGAGCAGTACTTC	TRBV14	TRBJ2-7	many	.
CASSQVPSEINEQFF	TGTGCCAGCAGCCAAGTCCCTAGCGAGATAAATGAGCAGTTCTTC	TRBV14	TRBJ2-1	many	.
CASSFGLAANTGELFF	TGTGCTAGCAGCTTCGGTCTAGCGGCGAACACCGGGGAGCTGTTTTTT	TRBV7-7	TRBJ2-2	many	TRBD2
CAIDRVSGNTIYF	TGTGCCATCGACAGGGTCTCTGGAAACACCATATATTTT	TRBV19	TRBJ1-3	.	TRBD1
CAISESSGSGQETQYF	TGTGCCATCAGTGAAAGTAGCGGGAGTGGCCAAGAGACCCAGTACTTC	TRBV10-3	TRBJ2-5	.	TRBD2
CASRPTGTGGNEQYF	TGTGCCAGCAGGCCAACCGGGACAGGGGGGAACGAGCAGTACTTC	TRBV6-2/TRBV6-3	TRBJ2-7	few	TRBD1
CASSFRLSSRGGYNEQFF	TGTGCCAGCAGTTTCAGGCTATCCTCCCGGGGGGGATACAATGAGCAGTTCTTC	TRBV12-3/TRBV12-4	TRBJ2-1	many	TRBD2
CSATQGAGLSNQPQHF	TGCAGTGCTACACAGGGGGCCGGACTTAGCAATCAGCCCCAGCATTTT	TRBV20-1	TRBJ1-5	many	TRBD1
CASSKGAYSYEQYF	TGTGCCAGTAGTAAAGGGGCCTACTCCTACGAGCAGTACTTC	TRBV19	TRBJ2-7	many	.
CASSLKGPQDTRYF	TGCGCCAGCAGCTTAAAGGGGCCCCAAGACACCCGGTACTTC	TRBV5-1	TRBJ2-5	.	.
CASSAGNYGYTF	TGTGCCAGCAGCGCGGGGAACTATGGCTACACCTTC	TRBV9	TRBJ1-2	many	.
CASSVSGRAGNEQYF	TGTGCCAGCAGCGTTAGCGGGAGGGCGGGCAATGAGCAGTATTTT	TRBV6-4	TRBJ2-3	once	TRBD2
CASGVDSAYNEQSF	TGTGCCAGCGGCGTAGACAGTGCGTACAATGAGCAGTCCTTC	TRBV9	TRBJ2-1	.	.
CANSRTGNTEAFF	TGCGCCAACAGCCGGACAGGGAACACTGAAGCTTTCTTT	TRBV5-1	TRBJ1-1	.	TRBD1
CASSWTGDGYTF	TGTGCCAGCAGCTGGACAGGGGATGGCTACACCTTC	TRBV7-9	TRBJ1-2	.	TRBD1
CASKGARGAVNTEAFF	TGTGCCAGCAAAGGAGCACGGGGCGCGGTGAACACTGAAGCTTTCTTT	TRBV6-1	TRBJ1-1	.	.
CASSAPVREGRETQYF	TGTGCCAGCAGTGCCCCTGTGAGGGAGGGCAGGGAGACCCAGTACTTC	TRBV6-2/TRBV6-3	TRBJ2-5	.	TRBD2
CSVPLGFSYNEQFF	TGCAGCGTCCCTCTAGGGTTCTCCTACAATGAGCAGTTCTTC	TRBV20-1	TRBJ2-1	many	.
CASSLEAGSNSNEQFF	TGTGCCAGCAGCTTAGAGGCCGGGAGTAATTCCAATGAGCAGTTCTTC	TRBV7-2	TRBJ2-1	many	.
CASSFPVASNNSPLHF	TGTGCCAGCAGTTTTCCGGTGGCAAGTAATAATTCACCCCTCCACTTT	TRBV28	TRBJ1-6	.	.
CASSVYPSETGEDPNQPQHF	TGTGCCAGCAGTGTCTACCCCTCCGAGACAGGCGAGGACCCTAATCAGCCCCAGCATTTT	TRBV6-4	TRBJ1-5	.	.
CASSPGTRGEQYF	TGCGCCAGCAGCCCCGGGACTAGAGGCGAGCAGTACTTC	TRBV4-1	TRBJ2-7	many	TRBD2
CASSPRMGAIVPHTGELFF	TGTGCCAGCTCACCAAGGATGGGCGCGATAGTTCCACACACCGGGGAGCTGTTTTTT	TRBV2	TRBJ2-2	.	.
CASSLEGDSYNEQFF	TGTGCCAGCAGCTTGGAGGGGGACTCCTACAATGAGCAGTTCTTC	TRBV5-5	TRBJ2-1	many	.
CASSTLGLAGDRGKLFF	TGTGCCAGTAGTACCCTAGGACTAGCGGGTGACCGGGGAAAACTGTTTTTT	TRBV19	TRBJ1-4	.	.
CASSPSGGARQETQYF	TGTGCCAGCAGTCCTAGCGGGGGGGCCAGACAAGAGACCCAGTACTTC	TRBV27	TRBJ2-5	.	TRBD2
CGAEILNTQYF	TGCGGTGCTGAGATCCTAAATACGCAGTATTTT	TRBV29-1	TRBJ2-3	.	.
CASFRLAGVSYEQYF	TGTGCCAGCTTTAGACTAGCGGGTGTCTCCTACGAGCAGTACTTC	TRBV5-5	TRBJ2-7	many	TRBD2
CASRLIAGPTSSTDTQYF	TGTGCCAGCAGGTTAATAGCGGGGCCGACCTCTAGCACAGATACGCAGTATTTT	TRBV6-4	TRBJ2-3	many	TRBD2
CASSDYHEQFF	TGCGCCAGCAGTGATTACCATGAGCAGTTCTTC	TRBV10-1	TRBJ2-1	many	.
CASSEQNTGELFF	TGTGCCAGCAGTGAACAGAACACCGGGGAGCTGTTTTTT	TRBV2	TRBJ2-2	many	.
CASSPQDRPSTDTQYF	TGTGCCAGCTCACCACAAGACAGACCCAGCACAGATACGCAGTATTTT	TRBV18	TRBJ2-3	.	.
CAWGRETSPISEETQYF	TGTGCCTGGGGGAGGGAGACTAGCCCTATTTCGGAGGAGACCCAGTACTTC	TRBV30	TRBJ2-5	few	TRBD2
CASSRAISGSYEQYF	TGCGCCAGCAGCCGGGCGATTAGCGGGTCATACGAGCAGTACTTC	TRBV4-3	TRBJ2-7	many	TRBD2